This passage covers 4 T cell receptor beta chains from one sample sequenced in a study of radiotherapy plus CTLA-4 blockade in lung cancer. Only in-frame clones appear in the TCRdb table, and some are missing; sequencing was by immunoSEQ multiplex PCR. This table holds approximately 76,000 clones, around 81% found once. Sequencing was performed on peripheral blood, taken from a patient treated with radiotherapy plus ipilimumab. The receptors come from a human donor with non-small cell lung cancer who had a partial response to radiotherapy plus ipilimumab. Some clones in this sample may be carry-over from other donors' samples.

V and J are TRBV19 and TRBJ2-5; 9 nucleotides align to TRBD1. Germline trimming cut 6 bases from V and 5 bases from J; bases unmatched to any gene: 7. The CDR3 runs to 14 residues. Germline V CDR1 and CDR2: LNHDA, SQIVND (reference sequence). The CDR3, as DNA: TGTGCCAGTAGACCAACAGGGACAGGGGAGACCCAGTACTTC. Amino acids: CASRPTGTGETQYF. Combining the CDR3 with reference TRBV19 and TRBJ2-5 gives the whole variable domain DGGITQSPKYLFRKEGQNVTLSCEQNLNHDAMYWYRQDPGQGLRLIYYSQIVNDFQKGDIAEGYSVSREKKESFPLTVTSAQKNPTAFYLCASRPTGTGETQYFGPGTRLLVL.

The rearrangement links TRBV2 to TRBJ2-7, with 11 bases fitting TRBD2. The germline CDR1 and CDR2 sequences are SNHLY and FYNNEI. V lost 6 bases, J lost 4 bases, and 5 bases stayed unmatched. The CDR3 length is 14 residues. Here the CDR3 reads CASRDSGRGYEQYF. In DNA form, the CDR3 reads TGTGCCAGCAGGGATAGCGGGAGGGGGTACGAGCAGTACTTC.

The chain has TRBV30 and TRBJ2-1; 8 nucleotides agree with TRBD2. V shed 1 base, J shed 8 bases, and the junction held 4 bases outside the gene matches. The CDR3 loop spans 13 amino acids. Germline CDR1 reads GTSNPN; CDR2 reads SVGIG (reference sequence). The CDR3 sequence: CAWSAGGFHEQFF. Written as DNA, the CDR3 is TGTGCCTGGAGTGCGGGAGGGTTCCATGAGCAGTTCTTC. Supplemented by reference TRBV30 and TRBJ2-1, the full variable domain reads SQTIHQWPATLVQPVGSPLSLECTVEGTSNPNLYWYRQAAGRGLQLLFYSVGIGQISSEVPQNLSASRPQDRQFILSSKKLLLSDSGFYLCAWSAGGFHEQFFGPGTRLTVL.

The rearrangement uses TRBV5-4 and TRBJ2-6, with D possibly being TRBD1 (5 bases). Germline assignment: CDR1 SGHNT and CDR2 YYREEE (reference sequence). The V end lost 2 bases, the J end lost 4 bases, and 7 bases lay between the germline ends. This CDR3 is 14 amino acids long. In nucleotides, the CDR3 is TGTGCCAGCAGCTTTGCAGGGGGGGCCAACGTCCTGACTTTC. Its protein product is CASSFAGGANVLTF.